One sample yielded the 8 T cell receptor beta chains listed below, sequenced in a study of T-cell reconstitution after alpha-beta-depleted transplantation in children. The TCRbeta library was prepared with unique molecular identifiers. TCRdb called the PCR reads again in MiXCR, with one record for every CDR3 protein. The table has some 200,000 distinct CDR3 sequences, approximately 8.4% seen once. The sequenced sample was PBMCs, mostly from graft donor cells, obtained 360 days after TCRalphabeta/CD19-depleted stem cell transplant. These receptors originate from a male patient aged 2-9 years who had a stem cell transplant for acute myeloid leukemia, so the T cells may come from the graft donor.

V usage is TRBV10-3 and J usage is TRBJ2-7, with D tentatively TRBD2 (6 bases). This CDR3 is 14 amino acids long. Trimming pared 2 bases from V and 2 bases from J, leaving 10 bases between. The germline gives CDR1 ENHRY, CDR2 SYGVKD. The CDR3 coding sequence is TGTGCCATCAGTGAGGAGGGAGGAACCTACGAGCAGTACTTC. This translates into CAISEEGGTYEQYF.

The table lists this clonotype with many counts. Written as DNA, the CDR3 is TGTGCCAGCAGTACTTTCACAGATACGCAGTATTTT. Protein sequence: CASSTFTDTQYF. The chain employs TRBV2 and TRBJ2-3; no firm D call. V dropped 5 bases and J dropped 2 bases, with 5 bases sitting between them. The CDR3 loop spans 12 amino acids. From germline, CDR1 is SNHLY and CDR2 FYNNEI.

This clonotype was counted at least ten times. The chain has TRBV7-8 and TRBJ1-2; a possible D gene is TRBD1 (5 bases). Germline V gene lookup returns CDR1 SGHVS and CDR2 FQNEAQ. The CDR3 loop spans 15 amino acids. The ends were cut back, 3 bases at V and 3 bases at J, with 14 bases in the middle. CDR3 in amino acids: CASSLAGPRDYGYTF. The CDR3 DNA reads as TGTGCCAGCAGCTTGGCAGGGCCTAGGGACTATGGCTACACCTTC.

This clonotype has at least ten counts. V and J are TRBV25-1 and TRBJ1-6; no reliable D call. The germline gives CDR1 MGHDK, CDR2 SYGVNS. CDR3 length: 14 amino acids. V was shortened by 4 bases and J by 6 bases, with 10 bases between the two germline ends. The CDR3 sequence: CASSAGWGNSPLHF. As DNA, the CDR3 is TGTGCCAGCAGTGCTGGGTGGGGTAATTCACCCCTCCACTTT.

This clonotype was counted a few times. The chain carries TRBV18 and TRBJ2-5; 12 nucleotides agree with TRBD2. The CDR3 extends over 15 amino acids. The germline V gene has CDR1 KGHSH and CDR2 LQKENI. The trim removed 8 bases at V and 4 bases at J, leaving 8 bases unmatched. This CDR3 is CASARTSGKLETQYF. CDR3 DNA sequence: TGTGCCAGCGCCCGGACTAGCGGGAAGCTAGAGACCCAGTACTTC.

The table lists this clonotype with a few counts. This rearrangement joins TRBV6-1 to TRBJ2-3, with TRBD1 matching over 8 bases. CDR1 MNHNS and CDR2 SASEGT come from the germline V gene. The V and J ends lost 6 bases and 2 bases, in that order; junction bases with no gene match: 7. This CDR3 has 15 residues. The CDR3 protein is CASRTDRGPTDTQYF. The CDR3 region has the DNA TGTGCCAGCAGGACCGACAGGGGCCCCACAGATACGCAGTATTTT.

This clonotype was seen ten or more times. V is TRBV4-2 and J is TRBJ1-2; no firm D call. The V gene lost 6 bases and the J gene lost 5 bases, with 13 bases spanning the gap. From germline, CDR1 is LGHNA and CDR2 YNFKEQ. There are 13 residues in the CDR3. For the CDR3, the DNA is TGTGCCAGCAGACCCGGACCAGAATATGGCTACACCTTC. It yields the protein CASRPGPEYGYTF.

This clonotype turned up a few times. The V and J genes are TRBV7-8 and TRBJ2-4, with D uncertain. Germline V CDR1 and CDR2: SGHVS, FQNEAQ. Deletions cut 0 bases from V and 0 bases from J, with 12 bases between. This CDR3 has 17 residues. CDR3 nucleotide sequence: TGTGCCAGCAGCTTAGCCCTCTCGACCGTAGCCAAAAACATTCAGTACTTC. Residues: CASSLALSTVAKNIQYF.